This is a list of T cell receptor beta chains from one sample in a study of blood T cells in healthy people across ages. From the 5' RACE reads, TCRdb called clonotypes with MiXCR, one entry per CDR3 protein. Among 1,500,000 or so distinct CDR3 sequences, around 59% were seen once, and the ten largest hold under 8.5%. Sequenced input: blood. The receptors derive from a young man in good health. Each CDR3 is given with its conserved first and last residue. Fields, in order: V gene, J gene, clone size, D gene, CDR3 DNA, CDR3 protein. D genes are given only for firm matches. Only some rows state a clone size, as once, few, many or a class for expanded clones.

>TRBV10-3|TRBJ2-1|once|-
TGTGCCATCAGATGGACAACCGCCTACAATGAGCAGTTCTTC
CAIRWTTAYNEQFF
>TRBV27|TRBJ1-2|-|-
TGTGCCGGCAGTTCAGGAGGTGGCTACACCTTC
CAGSSGGGYTF
>TRBV11-2|TRBJ2-5|-|TRBD1
TGTGCCAGCAGCGGCCAGACAGGGGGAGAGACCCAGTACTTC
CASSGQTGGETQYF
>TRBV4-1|TRBJ2-3|-|-
TGCGCCAGCAGCCAAGAGGGGATAGCTAGCGAATTAACAGATACGCAGTATTTT
CASSQEGIASELTDTQYF
>TRBV20-1|TRBJ1-1|-|-
TGCAGTGCTCTTACGAGGAGGAGGAACACTGAAGCTTTCTTT
CSALTRRRNTEAFF
>TRBV5-1|TRBJ1-1|-|-
TGCGCCAGCAGCTTGGATACCTGGGGACCCACTGAAGCTTTCTTT
CASSLDTWGPTEAFF
>TRBV5-6|TRBJ1-1|-|-
TGTGCCAGCAGCTTGGTAGATGGCCGGGATAGAGCTTTCTTT
CASSLVDGRDRAFF
>TRBV27|TRBJ2-7|-|TRBD2
TGTGCCAGTAGCATTCTAGCGGGAGGCGCCTACGAGCAGTACTTC
CASSILAGGAYEQYF
>TRBV4-1|TRBJ2-4|-|TRBD1
TGCGCCAGCAGCCAAACTCGACGGGGACAGGGCGCCAGGGAGCAGTACTTC
CASSQTRRGQGAREQYF
>TRBV6-2/TRBV6-3|TRBJ2-2|-|-
TGTGCCAGCAGTTACACTGACAGGGAGGGCACCGGGGAGCTGTTTTTT
CASSYTDREGTGELFF
>TRBV29-1|TRBJ2-7|-|TRBD2
TGCAGCGCGATTAGCGGGGGGCCCAATGAGCAGTACTTC
CSAISGGPNEQYF
>TRBV29-1|TRBJ2-7|few|-
TGCAGCGTTGAAACAGGGCTAGGGGAGCAGTACTTC
CSVETGLGEQYF
>TRBV7-2|TRBJ2-1|-|TRBD2
TGTGCCAGCAGCTTTTACGGGACTAGATATCCCAATGAGCAGTTCTTC
CASSFYGTRYPNEQFF